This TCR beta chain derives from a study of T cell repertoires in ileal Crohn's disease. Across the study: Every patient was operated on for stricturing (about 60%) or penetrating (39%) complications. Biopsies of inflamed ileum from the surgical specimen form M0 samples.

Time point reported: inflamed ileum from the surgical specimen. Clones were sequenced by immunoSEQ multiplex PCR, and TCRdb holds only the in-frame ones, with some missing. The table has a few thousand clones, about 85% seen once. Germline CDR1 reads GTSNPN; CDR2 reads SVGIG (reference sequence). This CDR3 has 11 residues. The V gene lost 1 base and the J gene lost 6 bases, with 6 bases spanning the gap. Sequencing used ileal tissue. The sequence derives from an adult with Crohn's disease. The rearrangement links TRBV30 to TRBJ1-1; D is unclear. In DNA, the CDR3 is TGTGCCTGGAGTGGGGGTCCTGAAGCTTTCTTT. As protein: CAWSGGPEAFF.